Shown below are 8 T cell receptor beta chains from a single sample sequenced in a study of blood T cell repertoires in COVID-19 (dated by TCRdb to the early 2020s). The library was obtained by the immunoSEQ multiplex PCR assay. This is the immuneACCESS table as TCRdb keeps it, with only in-frame sequences that have V and J called. A part of the clones is gone; compared with another copy, unresolved V genes explain less than half, and the rest is unexplained. The sample table contains tens of thousands of clones; only one count was recorded for about 89% of them. Together, the top ten hold approximately 1.2% of the sample. Input material: PBMCs or T cells enriched from blood (not recorded which). The receptors were gathered from a woman aged 45-65 years with acute COVID-19.

This chain uses TRBV5-5 with TRBJ1-1; 7 bases align to TRBD1. The junction had 4 bases not matched to a gene; V was cut back by 4 bases and J by 1 base. Germline V lookup: CDR1 SGHKS, CDR2 YYEKEE (reference sequence). The CDR3 is made up of 14 amino acids. In nucleotides, the CDR3 is TGTGCCAGCAGCCCGACAGGGTGGAACACTGAAGCTTTCTTT. This encodes CASSPTGWNTEAFF.

V gene TRBV4-1 combines with J gene TRBJ1-4; a possible D gene is TRBD1 (5 bases). The length of the CDR3 is 14 residues. Trimming removed 1 base at V and 7 bases at J, with 10 bases between. The germline CDR1 and CDR2 sequences are MGHRA and YSYEKL. In DNA, the CDR3 is TGCGCCAGCAGCCAAGGCAGGGTGGGTGAAAAACTGTTTTTT. Residues: CASSQGRVGEKLFF.

V usage is TRBV7-6 and J usage is TRBJ1-1; D possibly corresponds to TRBD1 (6 bases). V was trimmed by 5 bases and J by 0 bases, leaving 19 bases between them. Germline V CDR1 and CDR2: SGHVS, FNYEAQ. The CDR3 sequence is 17 residues long. CDR3: CASSRRPRGGMNTEAFF. The CDR3 bases are TGTGCCAGCAGCCGTAGACCGCGGGGGGGCATGAACACTGAAGCTTTCTTT.

V is TRBV29-1 and J is TRBJ1-1; 7 bases map to TRBD1. V was clipped by 4 bases and J by 6 bases; unmatched bases: 2. The CDR3 has 11 residues. CDR1 SQVTM and CDR2 ANQGSEA come from the germline V gene. In DNA form, the CDR3 reads TGCAGCGTTGTCCAGGGGGCTGAAGCTTTCTTT. Translating it yields CSVVQGAEAFF.

This clone was seen just once. CDR3 sequence (DNA): TGTGCCAGCTCCAACTCTGGGGCCAACGTCCTGACTTTC. Translation gives CASSNSGANVLTF. This rearrangement joins TRBV6-5 to TRBJ2-6; no definite D call. The length of the CDR3 is 13 residues. Germline values: CDR1 MNHEY, CDR2 SVGAGI. The germline V and J ends were trimmed by 8 bases and 0 bases, with 5 bases remaining between them.

The CDR3 region is CASSPPVTGISYEQYF. In DNA form, the CDR3 reads TGTGCCAGCTCACCACCCGTGACAGGAATTTCCTACGAGCAGTACTTC. The gene calls are TRBV18 and TRBJ2-7, with D possibly TRBD1 on 6 matching bases. V lost 0 bases and J lost 1, with 13 bases in between. Per the germline V gene, CDR1 is KGHSH and CDR2 is LQKENI. This CDR3 spans 16 amino acids.

This clone was seen only once. The chain combines TRBV18 with TRBJ2-1; D is perhaps TRBD1 (6 bases). Germline-derived CDR1 and CDR2 are KGHSH and LQKENI. Trimming took 5 bases from V and 1 from J, leaving 12 bases between them. CDR3 length equals 15 residues. DNA for the CDR3: TGTGCCAGCTCAGTCCAGGGGTTTTCCTACAATGAGCAGTTCTTC. This gives the protein CASSVQGFSYNEQFF.

This clone appeared a few times. The chain links TRBV6-5 to TRBJ1-1; no clear D. The germline V gene has CDR1 MNHEY and CDR2 SVGAGI. CDR3 size: 11 residues. Trimming took 7 bases from V and 6 from J, leaving 9 bases between them. The CDR3 DNA follows: TGTGCCAGCACTTGGGCCTCTGAAGCTTTCTTT. Encoded protein: CASTWASEAFF.